The next 11 T cell receptor beta chains were all read from a single sample in a study of human T cells and chemical hapten exposure. TCRdb analysed the RACE reads with MiXCR anew, one entry per CDR3 protein. The sample lists some 36,000 distinct CDR3 sequences; 6.5% to 8% were seen once. The time point: pre-sensitization, week 0. Treatment defined: therapeutic diphenylcyclopropenone sensitization with weekly scalp DPC. The specimen comprised whole blood, sampled in connection with sensitization to the hapten diphenylcyclopropenone (DPC). All receptors derive from a woman aged 50 to 60 with alopecia areata. Some clones in this sample may be carry-over from other donors' samples.

This clonotype has at least ten counts. The rearrangement joins TRBV11-2 to TRBJ1-1; 9 bases are a match to TRBD1. Losses at the gene ends were 1 base for V and 4 bases for J; bases not matched to a gene: 7. The CDR3 totals 16 residues. Germline V gives CDR1 SGHAT, CDR2 FQNNGV. Written as DNA, the CDR3 is TGTGCCAGCAGCTTAGCGGGCCGGGACAGGGTCACTGAAGCTTTCTTT. It codes for CASSLAGRDRVTEAFF.

This clonotype was observed at least ten times. The chain carries TRBV5-5 and TRBJ2-7; D is unresolved. The V and J ends lost 0 bases and 4 bases respectively, with 14 bases between them. Germline CDR1 SGHKS, CDR2 YYEKEE (reference sequence). This CDR3 comprises 15 residues. CDR3 nucleotides: TGTGCCAGCAGCTTGGGACCGACTTCTGGGTACGAGCAGTACTTC. Its protein is CASSLGPTSGYEQYF.

The gene calls are TRBV4-1 and TRBJ2-7, with D possibly being TRBD1 or TRBD2 (5 bases each). CDR3 size: 14 residues. V was shortened by 0 bases and J by 5 bases, with 11 bases between the two germline ends. The germline V gene has CDR1 MGHRA and CDR2 YSYEKL. The CDR3 DNA reads TGCGCCAGCAGCCAAGATCCCGGGACGAACGAGCAGTACTTC. Its translation is CASSQDPGTNEQYF.

The V and J genes are TRBV9 and TRBJ2-1; 11 nucleotides match TRBD2. V was pared by 4 bases and J by 0 bases, with 6 bases of the junction left unmatched. The CDR3 is 17 residues long. Germline V gene sequence: CDR1 SGDLS, CDR2 YYNGEE. CDR3 loop: CASSPRLAGSSYNEQFF. The CDR3, as DNA: TGTGCCAGCAGCCCCCGACTAGCGGGGAGCTCCTACAATGAGCAGTTCTTC.

This chain joins TRBV7-8 and TRBJ2-7; 12 nucleotides align to TRBD2. Germline assignment: CDR1 SGHVS and CDR2 FQNEAQ. CDR3 size: 16 residues. V shed 5 bases, J shed 6 bases, and the junction held 11 bases outside the gene matches. CDR3: CASSRGASGRASEQYF. The CDR3 nucleotides read TGTGCCAGCAGCCGGGGGGCTAGCGGGAGGGCCTCCGAGCAGTACTTC.

Ten or more counts support this clonotype. As DNA, the CDR3 is TGTGCCAGCAGCCCGCGGGGCCCAGATACGCAGTATTTT. It specifies CASSPRGPDTQYF. The V and J genes are TRBV28 and TRBJ2-3; D perhaps matches TRBD2 (6 bases). Trimming shortened V by 6 bases and J by 4 bases, and 11 bases separated the two germline ends. Germline assignment: CDR1 MDHEN and CDR2 SYDVKM. The length of the CDR3 is 13 residues.

This clonotype showed up just a few times. CDR3: CASSLIVGLHEQFF. For the CDR3, the DNA is TGTGCCAGCAGTTTGATTGTGGGCCTCCATGAGCAGTTCTTC. This sequence joins TRBV12-3 or TRBV12-4 and TRBJ2-1; D uncertain. Trimming shortened V by 3 bases and J by 8 bases, and 14 bases separated the two germline ends. The CDR3 consists of 14 residues.

In its sample, this clonotype was seen many times. The chain links TRBV12-3 or TRBV12-4 to TRBJ2-1; D call uncertain. V shed 6 bases and J shed 6 bases, with 12 bases lying between them. CDR3 size: 13 residues. The CDR3, as DNA: TGTGCCAGCAGACCCTCCAACGGCAATGAGCAGTTCTTC. Residues: CASRPSNGNEQFF.

This clonotype has just a few counts. The chain combines TRBV11-2 with TRBJ2-2; D unclear. The V and J ends lost 6 bases and 4 bases respectively, with 18 bases between them. The CDR3 covers 16 residues. CDR1 is SGHAT and CDR2 is FQNNGV in the germline V gene. The CDR3 DNA follows: TGTGCCAGCAGTCCCCTCGGTTTAGCCGGCACCGGGGAGCTGTTTTTT. Protein: CASSPLGLAGTGELFF.

This clonotype was seen ten or more times. The chain has TRBV11-2 and TRBJ1-3; D not certain. Germline CDR1 is SGHAT and CDR2 is FQNNGV. V lost 0 bases, J lost 4 bases, and 1 base lay in between. The CDR3 sequence is 12 residues long. CDR3 sequence reads: CASSLEGNTIYF. The CDR3 DNA sequence: TGTGCCAGCAGCTTAGAAGGAAACACCATATATTTT.

This clonotype was detected ten times or more. The V call is TRBV24-1, the J call TRBJ1-1; D is possibly TRBD1 (6 bases). V lost 3 bases and J lost 3, with 10 bases in between. Germline V lookup: CDR1 KGHDR, CDR2 SFDVKD. The CDR3 totals 14 residues. The CDR3 protein is CATSDPNRDTEAFF. CDR3 bases: TGTGCCACCAGTGATCCGAACAGGGACACTGAAGCTTTCTTT.